This note documents a single T cell receptor beta chain sequence. As yet, its antigen is unknown. Using immunoSEQ multiplex PCR, the repertoire was profiled, and TCRdb retains in-frame clones only, with some absent. This sample has some 150,000 clones; approximately 90% occur once, and the top ten carry more than 4%. The data were taken from a study of T cell responses to AZD1222 COVID-19 vaccine. Notes on the study in general: Most donors were white British, females outnumbered males, and clonal diversity was possibly underestimated. Reportedly, nearly half of unique spike TCRs recognized epitopes outside B.1.351/B.1.1.7 mutations. The study found vaccine-associated CD4 TCRs spanning spike, dominant at 160-218 and 743-854.

Both about-4-week and about-12-week second-dose recipients were combined. Per germline, CDR1 SGHRS and CDR2 YFSETQ. The CDR3 extends over 14 amino acids. Deletions cut 3 bases from V and 12 bases from J, with 18 bases between. This TCR was sampled from an adult who received the AZD1222 COVID-19 vaccine. This sample comprised peripheral blood, obtained 28 days after the second AZD1222 dose. The gene calls are TRBV5-1 and TRBJ1-4; possibly TRBD1 for D (6 bases). CDR3 in DNA: TGCGCCAGCAGCTCCGGGGGGCAAGGAGGGCAACTGTTTTTT. The encoded protein is CASSSGGQGGQLFF.